Below are 16 T cell receptor beta chains sequenced from a single sample in a study of cytomegalovirus exposure and HLA in healthy donors. TCRdb's table, derived via immunoSEQ multiplex PCR, lists solely in-frame clones and lacks some. The table lists about 360,000 clones, 86% of them singletons. Sequenced sample: PBMCs. The source of these receptors is a woman between 18 and 29 years old in good health and CMV-seronegative.

This chain connects TRBV6-5 to TRBJ1-2, with TRBD1 matching over 8 bases. The CDR3 sequence is 15 residues long. V shed 5 bases, J shed 5 bases, and the junction held 10 bases outside the gene matches. The germline CDR1 and CDR2 sequences are MNHEY and SVGAGI. This CDR3 is CASSTQQGGLYGYTF. CDR3 in DNA: TGTGCCAGCAGTACTCAACAGGGGGGGCTTTATGGCTACACCTTC.

This clone was detected only a few times. This chain uses TRBV5-6 with TRBJ1-2; D is undetermined. There are 14 residues in the CDR3. Germline CDR1 and CDR2: SGHDT and YYEEEE. V dropped 4 bases and J dropped 0 bases, with 10 bases sitting between them. CDR3: CASSPLRANYGYTF. As DNA, the CDR3 is TGTGCCAGCAGCCCGCTAAGAGCTAACTATGGCTACACCTTC.

The table lists this clone with many counts. The chain recombines TRBV6-1 with TRBJ2-1; 10 bases agree with TRBD2. Germline V lookup: CDR1 MNHNS, CDR2 SASEGT. The CDR3 covers 14 residues. The junction had 5 bases not matched to a gene; V was cut back by 7 bases and J by 5 bases. The CDR3 DNA follows: TGTGCCAGCACCACTAGCGGGGAGAACAATGAGCAGTTCTTC. This encodes CASTTSGENNEQFF.

The gene calls are TRBV25-1 and TRBJ2-3; 8 bases align to TRBD2. The CDR3 covers 16 residues. The trim removed 1 base at V and 2 bases at J, leaving 5 bases unmatched. The V gene's germline CDR1 is MGHDK and CDR2 SYGVNS. DNA for the CDR3: TGTGCCAGCAGTGAATGGACTAGCCGGATCACAGATACGCAGTATTTT. It codes for CASSEWTSRITDTQYF. Full variable domain (missing parts from reference TRBV25-1 and TRBJ2-3): EADIYQTPRYLVIGTGKKITLECSQTMGHDKMYWYQQDPGMELHLIHYSYGVNSTEKGDLSSESTVSRIRTEHFPLTLESARPSHTSQYLCASSEWTSRITDTQYFGPGTRLTVL.

This chain uses TRBV27 with TRBJ2-3; 7 positions match TRBD2. This CDR3 spans 15 amino acids. Losses at the gene ends were 6 bases for V and 4 bases for J; bases not matched to a gene: 10. Germline CDR1 is MNHEY and CDR2 is SMNVEV (reference sequence). The CDR3 DNA is TGTGCCAGCAGCCCTGGGAGGGCCCTCGCAGATACGCAGTATTTT. It encodes CASSPGRALADTQYF.

This chain links TRBV10-2 with TRBJ2-7, with TRBD2 matching 11 bases. The CDR3 runs 19 residues. The trim removed 7 bases at V and 2 bases at J, leaving 19 bases unmatched. Per germline, CDR1 WSHSY and CDR2 SAAADI. This chain's CDR3 is CASIGVTSGRHLPPYEQYF. The CDR3 coding sequence is TGCGCCAGCATTGGAGTAACTAGCGGGAGACATTTACCCCCCTACGAGCAGTACTTC.

The count of this clone is one. The V and J genes are TRBV4-1 and TRBJ2-7, with 10 bases fitting TRBD2. This CDR3 contains 15 residues. Trimming removed 2 bases from V and 3 bases from J; junction bases left unmatched: 4. From germline, CDR1 is MGHRA and CDR2 YSYEKL. CDR3 in DNA: TGCGCCAGCAGCCAAAGAACTAGCGGGAACTACGAGCAGTACTTC. Amino acid sequence: CASSQRTSGNYEQYF.

V is TRBV2 and J is TRBJ2-3; a possible D gene is TRBD2 (6 bases). V lost 6 bases, J lost 2 bases, and 15 bases lay in between. The CDR3 sequence is 15 residues long. CDR1 is SNHLY and CDR2 is FYNNEI in the germline V gene. DNA of the CDR3: TGTGCCAGCAGACCTCCGGGACTTATCACAGATACGCAGTATTTT. As protein: CASRPPGLITDTQYF. The full variable domain, completed using reference TRBV2 and TRBJ2-3, is EPEVTQTPSHQVTQMGQEVILRCVPISNHLYFYWYRQILGQKVEFLVSFYNNEISEKSEIFDDQFSVERPDGSNFTLKIRSTKLEDSAMYFCASRPPGLITDTQYFGPGTRLTVL.

This clone appeared a single time. The chain employs TRBV5-1 and TRBJ1-6, with 7 bases lining up with TRBD1. This CDR3 has 17 residues. CDR1 and CDR2 from the germline V gene are SGHRS and YFSETQ. The V gene end was trimmed by 3 bases and the J gene end by 4 bases; junction bases not matched to a gene: 10. The CDR3 spells CASSSGLQTGYNSPLHF. CDR3 coding DNA: TGCGCCAGCAGCTCTGGACTCCAGACAGGGTATAATTCACCCCTCCACTTT. Based on the CDR3 plus reference TRBV5-1 and TRBJ1-6, the full variable domain is KAGVTQTPRYLIKTRGQQVTLSCSPISGHRSVSWYQQTPGQGLQFLFEYFSETQRNKGNFPGRFSGRQFSNSRSEMNVSTLELGDSALYLCASSSGLQTGYNSPLHFGNGTRLTVT.

In DNA, the CDR3 is TGTGCCAGCAGCCACACCCGGGAGAACGGCTACGAGCAGTACTTC. Translating it yields CASSHTRENGYEQYF. This rearrangement joins TRBV28 to TRBJ2-7, with D tentatively TRBD2 (6 bases). Germline CDR1 and CDR2: MDHEN and SYDVKM. This CDR3 comprises 15 residues. Trimming shortened V by 6 bases and J by 3 bases, and 18 bases separated the two germline ends.

This clone was observed once. This rearrangement joins TRBV18 to TRBJ2-7, with TRBD1 matching over 9 bases. V trimming: 2 bases; J trimming: 7 bases; junction bases outside the gene matches: 9. Germline assignment: CDR1 KGHSH and CDR2 LQKENI. The CDR3 length is 15 residues. The CDR3 loop reads CASSPGDRAQGEQYF. The CDR3 nucleotides are TGTGCCAGCTCACCAGGGGACAGGGCCCAAGGGGAGCAGTACTTC.

This chain uses TRBV19 with TRBJ1-2; TRBD1 agrees at 8 bases. Germline CDR1 reads LNHDA; CDR2 reads SQIVND (reference sequence). The CDR3 covers 15 residues. Trimming cost V 3 bases and J 4 bases; bases outside gene matches: 7. The CDR3 DNA follows: TGTGCCAGTAGTATCTACCGGGACAGGACCTATGGCTACACCTTC. This sequence encodes CASSIYRDRTYGYTF. Drawing the rest from reference TRBV19 and TRBJ1-2, the complete variable domain is DGGITQSPKYLFRKEGQNVTLSCEQNLNHDAMYWYRQDPGQGLRLIYYSQIVNDFQKGDIAEGYSVSREKKESFPLTVTSAQKNPTAFYLCASSIYRDRTYGYTFGSGTRLTVV.

This chain uses TRBV4-2 with TRBJ1-2; 9 nucleotides line up with TRBD1. CDR3 size: 15 residues. V shed 4 bases, J shed 8 bases, and the junction held 11 bases outside the gene matches. Per the germline V gene, CDR1 is LGHNA and CDR2 is YNFKEQ. Written as DNA, the CDR3 is TGTGCCAGCAGCCCTGGGCTAGGGGACAGGGACGGCTACACCTTC. It is translated as CASSPGLGDRDGYTF.

Here the CDR3 DNA reads TGTGCCAGCAGTTCTAAAGAAGGCAATCAGCCCCAGCATTTT. Encoded protein: CASSSKEGNQPQHF. The chain uses TRBV2 and TRBJ1-5; D remains unclear. Trimming took 5 bases from V and 2 from J, leaving 10 bases between them. Germline CDR1 and CDR2: SNHLY and FYNNEI. The CDR3 runs 14 residues.

V usage is TRBV10-1 and J usage is TRBJ2-2; possibly TRBD2 for D (6 bases). V lost 6 bases and J lost 3, with 8 bases in between. There are 13 residues in the CDR3. Germline CDR1 and CDR2: WNHNN and SYGVQD (reference sequence). CDR3 bases: TGCGCCAGCAGGGCGGGGTACACCGGGGAGCTGTTTTTT. This sequence encodes CASRAGYTGELFF.

This clone has only one observation. The chain carries TRBV27 and TRBJ2-5; TRBD2 matches at 9 bases. Trimming took 2 bases from V and 7 from J; bases not matched to a gene: 17. The CDR3 contains 18 residues. Looked up from germline, CDR1 is MNHEY and CDR2 is SMNVEV (reference sequence). The CDR3 here is CASSLGVGSGGVSWTQYF. For the CDR3, the DNA is TGTGCCAGCAGTTTAGGCGTCGGTAGCGGGGGTGTGAGTTGGACCCAGTACTTC.